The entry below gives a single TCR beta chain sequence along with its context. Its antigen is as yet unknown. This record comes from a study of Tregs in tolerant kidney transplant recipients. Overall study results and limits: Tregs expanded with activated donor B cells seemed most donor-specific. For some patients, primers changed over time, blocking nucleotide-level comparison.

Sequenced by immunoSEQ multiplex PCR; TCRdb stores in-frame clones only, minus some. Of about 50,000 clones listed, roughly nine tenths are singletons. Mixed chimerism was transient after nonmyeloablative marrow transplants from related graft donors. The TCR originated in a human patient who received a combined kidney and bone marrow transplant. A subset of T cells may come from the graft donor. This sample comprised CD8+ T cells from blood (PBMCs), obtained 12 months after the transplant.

The CDR3 DNA reads TGTGCCAGAAGCTCACCGGGACAGATAAAATGTGGCTACACCTTC. It codes for CARSSPGQIKCGYTF. This chain links TRBV5-3 with TRBJ1-2; TRBD1 matches 7 bases. TRBV5-3 is known as an ORF, though its function is uncertain. Trimming removed 3 bases from V and 7 bases from J; junction bases left unmatched: 12. The CDR3 has 15 amino acids.